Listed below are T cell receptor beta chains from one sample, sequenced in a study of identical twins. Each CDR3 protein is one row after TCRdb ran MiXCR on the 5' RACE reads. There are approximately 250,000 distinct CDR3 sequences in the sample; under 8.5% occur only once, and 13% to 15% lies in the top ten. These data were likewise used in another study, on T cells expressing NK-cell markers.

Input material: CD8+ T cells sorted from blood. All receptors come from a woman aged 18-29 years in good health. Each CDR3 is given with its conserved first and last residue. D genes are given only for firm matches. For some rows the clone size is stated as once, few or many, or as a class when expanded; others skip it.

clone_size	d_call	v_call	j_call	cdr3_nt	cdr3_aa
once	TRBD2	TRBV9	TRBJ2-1	TGTGCCAGCAGCGCCGGGGGGGGGAACTACAATGAGCAGTTCTTC	CASSAGGGNYNEQFF
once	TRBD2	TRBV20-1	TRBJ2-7	TGCAGTTCCCGGGGACTAGCGGAGGGCCCCTCCTACGAGCAGTACTTC	CSSRGLAEGPSYEQYF
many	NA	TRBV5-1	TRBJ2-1	TGCGCCAGCAGCTTGGGGGGTTGGGGGGCCGGCTACAATGAGCAGTTCTTC	CASSLGGWGAGYNEQFF
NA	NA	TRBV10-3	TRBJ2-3	TGTGCCATCAGAACCATTCGGGAGTTGACAGATACGCAGTATTTT	CAIRTIRELTDTQYF
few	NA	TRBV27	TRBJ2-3	TGTGCCAGCAGTTTACGGGCACCCAGGATATATACGCAGTATTTT	CASSLRAPRIYTQYF
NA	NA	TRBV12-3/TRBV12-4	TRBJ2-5	TGTGCCAGCAGCGGTTCTGGGAAGACCCAGTACTTC	CASSGSGKTQYF
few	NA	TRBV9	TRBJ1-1	TGTGCCAGCAGCGTAGTTCTGGGTAACACTGAAGCTTTCTTT	CASSVVLGNTEAFF
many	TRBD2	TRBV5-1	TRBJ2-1	TGCGCCAGCAGCCCTAGCGGGGAGTGGTTCTTC	CASSPSGEWFF
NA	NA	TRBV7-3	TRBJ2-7	TGTGCCAGCAGCTCTGACAACTCCTACGAGCAGTACTTC	CASSSDNSYEQYF
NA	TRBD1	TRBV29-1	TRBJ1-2	TGCAGCGTCCAACACGGGACAGGGGGCTACACCTTC	CSVQHGTGGYTF
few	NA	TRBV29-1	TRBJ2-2	TGCAGCGCCCCGCTGGACACCGGGGAGCTGTTTTTT	CSAPLDTGELFF
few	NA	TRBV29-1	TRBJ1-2	TGCAGCGGGGAGGGATCATATGGCTACACCTTC	CSGEGSYGYTF
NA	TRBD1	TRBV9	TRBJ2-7	TGTGCCAGCAGCGGTGGACAGGAGGCCTACGAGCAGTACTTC	CASSGGQEAYEQYF
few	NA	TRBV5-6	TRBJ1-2	TGTGCCAGCAGCTTTGGCACAGGGTCCTATGGCTACACCTTC	CASSFGTGSYGYTF
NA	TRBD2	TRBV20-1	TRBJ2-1	TGCAGTGCGTCGCAGTTAGCGGGAGCTAATGAGCAGTTCTTC	CSASQLAGANEQFF
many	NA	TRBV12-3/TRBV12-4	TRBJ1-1	TGTGCCAGCAGTCCCCGCGGTTACACTGAAGCTTTCTTT	CASSPRGYTEAFF
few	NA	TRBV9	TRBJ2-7	TGTGCCAGCAGTCCCCCGGGGCAGGGAGAGGGCGAGCAGTACTTC	CASSPPGQGEGEQYF
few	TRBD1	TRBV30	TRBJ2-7	TGTGCCTGGACCTCCGGGACAGGGCCTAGGGAGCAGTACTTC	CAWTSGTGPREQYF
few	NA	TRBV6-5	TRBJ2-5	TGTGCCAGCAGTTATTCAGGGATGGAGACCCAGTACTTC	CASSYSGMETQYF
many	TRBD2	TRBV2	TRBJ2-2	TGTGCCAGCACCATTACCCGGACTAGCATTGACGGGGAGCTGTTTTTT	CASTITRTSIDGELFF
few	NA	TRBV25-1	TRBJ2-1	TGTGCCAGCAGTGTTTCAGGCCACAATGAGCAGTTCTTC	CASSVSGHNEQFF
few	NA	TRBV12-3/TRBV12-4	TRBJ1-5	TGTGCCAGCAGCTGGGGGATTAGCAATCAGCCCCAGCATTTT	CASSWGISNQPQHF
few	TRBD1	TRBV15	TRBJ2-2	TGTGCCACCAGCTCATGGACAGGGGGACTGAACACCGGGGAGCTGTTTTTT	CATSSWTGGLNTGELFF
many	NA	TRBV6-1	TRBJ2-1	TGTGCCAGCACTAGCAAATACAATGAGCAGTTCTTC	CASTSKYNEQFF
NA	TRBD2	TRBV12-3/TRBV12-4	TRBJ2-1	TGTGCCAGCACGGGGGGAACCTACAATGAGCAGTTCTTC	CASTGGTYNEQFF
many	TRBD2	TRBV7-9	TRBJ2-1	TGTGCCAGCAGCTCCGAGCGGGAGCCCTACAATGAGCAGTTCTTC	CASSSEREPYNEQFF
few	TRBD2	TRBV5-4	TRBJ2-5	TGTGCCAGCACCCTGGAAGGTCGTCTAGCGGGACCCCAAGAGACCCAGTACTTC	CASTLEGRLAGPQETQYF
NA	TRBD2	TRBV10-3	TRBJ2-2	TGTGCCATCAGACCTACTAGCGGGAGGGCCGGGATCGGGGAGCTGTTTTTT	CAIRPTSGRAGIGELFF
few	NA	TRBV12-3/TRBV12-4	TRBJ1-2	TGTGCCAGCAGTTTAGTTGGCGGGGCAGGAGTTAACTATGGCTACACCTTC	CASSLVGGAGVNYGYTF
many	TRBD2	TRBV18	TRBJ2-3	TGTGCCAGCTCTAGCGGGGATTGGACAGATACGCAGTATTTT	CASSSGDWTDTQYF
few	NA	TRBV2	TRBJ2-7	TGTGCCAGCAGTGTGGTCTGGGGGAGCGACGAGCAGTACTTC	CASSVVWGSDEQYF
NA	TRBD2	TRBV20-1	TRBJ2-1	TGCAGTGCTAGGGGGGGACTAGGGGGCTACAATGAGCAGTTCTTC	CSARGGLGGYNEQFF
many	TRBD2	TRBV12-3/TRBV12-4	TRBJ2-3	TGTGCCAGCGCGGTACTAGCGGGGCGTACAGATACGCAGTATTTT	CASAVLAGRTDTQYF
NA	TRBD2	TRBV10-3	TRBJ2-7	TGTGCCATCTCGGAGCGGGAGTCTTACGAGCAGTACTTC	CAISERESYEQYF